These T cell receptor beta chains were read from a single sample in a study of T-cell memory formation after mild COVID-19. TCRdb fed the 5' RACE reads into MiXCR, producing one record per CDR3 protein. The sample yields approximately 150,000 distinct CDR3 sequences, over 15% seen once. The sample was PBMCs or a T cell subset sorted from them (not recorded which). The receptors stem from an adult woman who had mild COVID-19 (a few samples of this study predate the infection). Cell type and time point are not known. Both conserved end residues are part of each CDR3. Fields, in order: D gene, CDR3 length, V gene, J gene, clone size, CDR3 DNA, CDR3 protein. A D gene is named only where the DNA matches it firmly. For some rows the clone size is stated as once, few or many, or as a class when expanded; others skip it.

>NA|18|TRBV12-3/TRBV12-4|TRBJ2-2|NA
TGTGCCAGCAGTCCCTCCCGTGGGATTAGCGGCCACACCGGGGAGCTGTTTTTT
CASSPSRGISGHTGELFF
>NA|16|TRBV7-6|TRBJ2-3|NA
TGTGCCAGCAGCTTATCAGGGTCACAGGGATCCAATACGCAGTATTTT
CASSLSGSQGSNTQYF
>NA|13|TRBV12-3/TRBV12-4|TRBJ2-5|few
TGTGCCAGCAGTTTAGCCCGGAGGGAGACCCAGTACTTC
CASSLARRETQYF
>NA|16|TRBV7-2|TRBJ2-2|few
TGTGCCAGCAGCTTAGCGGGGAGCCAGAACACCGGGGAGCTGTTTTTT
CASSLAGSQNTGELFF
>TRBD1|15|TRBV20-1|TRBJ2-7|NA
TGCAGTGCTAGGCAGCGACAGGGGGTATGGTACGAGCAGTACTTC
CSARQRQGVWYEQYF
>NA|15|TRBV5-1|TRBJ1-4|NA
TGCGCCAGCAGCTTGCAGGGGAAGACTAATGAAAAACTGTTTTTT
CASSLQGKTNEKLFF
>NA|15|TRBV20-1|TRBJ2-3|NA
TGCAGTTACTACTACGGGACACTTAGCACAGATACGCAGTATTTT
CSYYYGTLSTDTQYF
>TRBD2|16|TRBV5-1|TRBJ2-3|few
TGCGCCAGCAGCCTGGTTGCGATTAGCGGGGGGGATACGCAGTATTTT
CASSLVAISGGDTQYF
>TRBD2|18|TRBV4-2|TRBJ2-3|few
TGTGCCAGCAGCCAGGAATTCCCCACTAGCGGGAGCACAGATACGCAGTATTTT
CASSQEFPTSGSTDTQYF
>NA|15|TRBV7-3|TRBJ2-1|many
TGTGCCAGCAGCCAGGGACCCCGCTCCTACAATGAGCAGTTCTTC
CASSQGPRSYNEQFF
>NA|15|TRBV2|TRBJ2-4|few
TGTGCCAGCAGTCTGATTGGACGGACAAGGAACATTCAGTACTTC
CASSLIGRTRNIQYF
>NA|13|TRBV12-3/TRBV12-4|TRBJ1-6|few
TGTGCCAGCAGTCTCAGAGAGAATTCACCCCTCCACTTT
CASSLRENSPLHF
>NA|16|TRBV16|TRBJ2-1|NA
TGTGCCAGCAGCCAGCTAAATCCTAGCAGGAGCAATGAGCAGTTCTTC
CASSQLNPSRSNEQFF
>NA|16|TRBV5-5|TRBJ2-7|NA
TGTGCCAGCAGCTTACCCGAAACTAGTCCCACCTACGAGCAGTACTTC
CASSLPETSPTYEQYF
>NA|15|TRBV12-3/TRBV12-4|TRBJ2-3|NA
TGTGCCAGCAGTTTAGGTCTCTGGGGCACAGATACGCAGTATTTT
CASSLGLWGTDTQYF
>NA|15|TRBV12-3/TRBV12-4|TRBJ2-4|few
TGTGCCAGCAGTTTGGGAGGTCAGGGAGGAAACATTCAGTACTTC
CASSLGGQGGNIQYF
>NA|15|TRBV7-8|TRBJ2-7|few
TGTGCCAGCAGCTTAGTGGCTAGCGTCTCCTACGAGCAGTACTTC
CASSLVASVSYEQYF
>NA|15|TRBV6-6|TRBJ2-7|few
TGTGCCAGCAGACCACGGACACCCGGCGGCTACGAGCAGTACTTC
CASRPRTPGGYEQYF
>NA|12|TRBV15|TRBJ2-2|NA
TGTGCCACCAGCAGAGGGGCCGGGGAGCTGTTTTTT
CATSRGAGELFF
>NA|11|TRBV29-1|TRBJ2-3|NA
TGCAGCGGGGGGTCCGCAGATACGCAGTATTTT
CSGGSADTQYF
>NA|12|TRBV11-2|TRBJ1-2|few
TGTGCCAGCAGCCTTTCGAAGAGTGGCTACACCTTC
CASSLSKSGYTF
>NA|19|TRBV11-1|TRBJ2-1|NA
TGTGCCAGCAGCCCACGGGACAGGGGAAAGCGGGAGGGAAACAATGAGCAGTTCTTC
CASSPRDRGKREGNNEQFF
>NA|16|TRBV6-4|TRBJ2-1|few
TGTGCCAGCAGTGACTCGATAAACCGGCCCTACAATGAGCAGTTCTTC
CASSDSINRPYNEQFF
>TRBD2|13|TRBV7-9|TRBJ2-1|many
TGTGCCAGCAGCTTAGATTTAGCGGGAGGGGTGTTCTTC
CASSLDLAGGVFF
>TRBD1|20|TRBV27|TRBJ2-3|NA
TGTGCCAGCAGTACGAGAGTCACAGGGGGGAGAAGAAGTTCGGCAGATACGCAGTATTTT
CASSTRVTGGRRSSADTQYF
>NA|13|TRBV29-1|TRBJ2-1|NA
TGCAGCGTCTCTGGGGGCACCGGAGTTGAGCAGTTCTTC
CSVSGGTGVEQFF
>NA|13|TRBV10-3|TRBJ1-2|NA
TGTGCCATCAGTGGGGATCCTAACTATGGCTACACCTTC
CAISGDPNYGYTF
>NA|15|TRBV5-1|TRBJ2-7|NA
TGCGCCAGCAGCTTGGAACCAGGGAGCTCCTACGAGCAGTACTTC
CASSLEPGSSYEQYF
>TRBD2|20|TRBV24-1|TRBJ2-7|few
TGTGCCACCAGTGATTTGAACCCGGGACTAGCGGGAGGGGGCCCCTACGAGCAGTACTTC
CATSDLNPGLAGGGPYEQYF
>TRBD1|19|TRBV25-1|TRBJ1-5|NA
TGTGCCAGCAGTGGCCGGGGACAGGGACAAGCAGCTAGCAATCAGCCCCAGCATTTT
CASSGRGQGQAASNQPQHF
>NA|13|TRBV5-1|TRBJ2-1|few
TGCGCCAGCAGCTCGGAAGGGGGCAATGAGCAGTTCTTC
CASSSEGGNEQFF
>NA|15|TRBV6-5|TRBJ2-1|NA
TGTGCCAGCAGTTACGAGGGAGGAAGGGTGAATGAGCAGTTCTTC
CASSYEGGRVNEQFF
>NA|15|TRBV6-5|TRBJ2-7|NA
TGTGCCAGCAGTTACAAGGCTAGAGGTAACCACGAGCAGTACTTC
CASSYKARGNHEQYF
>NA|15|TRBV20-1|TRBJ2-6|few
TGCAGTGCTAGAGTATTAGGCTCTGGGGCCAACGTCCTGACTTTC
CSARVLGSGANVLTF
>TRBD2|14|TRBV6-5|TRBJ2-7|NA
TGTGCCAGCAGTTACCAGCGGGATACCTACGAGCAGTACTTC
CASSYQRDTYEQYF
>NA|13|TRBV7-8|TRBJ2-7|few
TGTGCCAGCAGCCCAAGGTTCAACTACGAGCAGTACTTC
CASSPRFNYEQYF
>TRBD1|14|TRBV12-3/TRBV12-4|TRBJ1-2|few
TGTGCCAGCGGCTTGGGGACAGGGAACTATGGCTACACCTTC
CASGLGTGNYGYTF
>TRBD1|12|TRBV20-1|TRBJ1-1|NA
TGCAGTGCTAGGGACAGGGTAACTGAAGCTTTCTTT
CSARDRVTEAFF
>TRBD1|15|TRBV12-3/TRBV12-4|TRBJ2-3|NA
TGTGCCAGCAGTTCTAAACAGGGGGCTACAGATACGCAGTATTTT
CASSSKQGATDTQYF
>TRBD2|16|TRBV7-9|TRBJ2-3|few
TGTGCCAGCCGGACTAGCGGGACCCGGGGCACAGATACGCAGTATTTT
CASRTSGTRGTDTQYF
>NA|14|TRBV6-1|TRBJ2-3|NA
TGTGCCAGCAGTGTACAGGAGAACACAGATACGCAGTATTTT
CASSVQENTDTQYF
>NA|15|TRBV5-1|TRBJ1-4|NA
TGCGCCAGCAGCTCAGGGACGACAACTAATGAAAAACTGTTTTTT
CASSSGTTTNEKLFF
>NA|13|TRBV7-8|TRBJ2-5|once
TGTGCCAGCAGCTTACGAGGGGTTGAGACCCAGTACTTC
CASSLRGVETQYF
>NA|14|TRBV7-9|TRBJ2-1|NA
TGTGCCAGCAGCTTAGCTGGGGCGAGCAATGAGCAGTTCTTC
CASSLAGASNEQFF
>NA|14|TRBV5-1|TRBJ2-7|NA
TGCGCCAGCAGCTACTCCGGGGTGGTCGACGAGCAGTACTTC
CASSYSGVVDEQYF